This TCR beta chain was sequenced during a study of OX40 agonist ivuxolimab in advanced cancers. Study-wide context: The study gave patients intravenous ivuxolimab at 0.01 to 10 mg/kg every 2 weeks. Dose-escalation patients suffered from hepatocellular carcinoma, melanoma, renal cell or head and neck cancer. Findings of the study overall: Average numbers of expanded clones were greater in CD8+ T cells than in CD4+.

Profiling relied on immunoSEQ multiplex PCR, and the TCRdb table lists in-frame clones only, not all of them. The sample includes approximately 100,000 clones, 85% to 90% of them seen just once. Notes on this clone: The antigen remains unidentified.

This CDR3 has 15 residues. Germline CDR1 reads SEHNR; CDR2 reads FQNEAQ (reference sequence). Trimming took 2 bases from V and 3 from J, leaving 12 bases between them. Autoimmune disease history or systemic immunosuppression barred patients. The source was CD4+ or CD8+ T cells sorted from blood, collected in a trial of the OX40 agonist ivuxolimab. This chain uses TRBV7-9 with TRBJ2-3, with D unresolved. This receptor was obtained from an adult with an advanced solid tumor such as melanoma, head and neck, liver or kidney cancer. CDR3 sequence (DNA): TGTGCCAGCAGCTTAACTCTGCTAGGGACAGATACGCAGTATTTT. It codes for CASSLTLLGTDTQYF.